This TCR beta chain was documented in a study of cytomegalovirus exposure and HLA in healthy donors. CDR3 length equals 12 residues. Germline CDR1 and CDR2: MDHEN and SYDVKM. Clones were sequenced by immunoSEQ multiplex PCR, and TCRdb holds only the in-frame ones, with some missing. The repertoire holds around 130,000 clones, over 85% seen once, with about 3.7% in the top ten. As for this clone: Its specificity is unknown.

From the approximately 110-subject validation cohort, which was separate from the roughly 630-subject first cohort, the donors were drawn. Study-level points and caveats: Accounts indicate the classifier identified cytomegalovirus status with strong specificity and sensitivity. Listed as cytomegalovirus-associated were over 150 TCR beta chains. The tendency of first-cohort TCR clusters to co-occur in the roughly 120 validation repertoires was the finding of a later analysis.

Sequencing input: PBMCs. This receptor was obtained from a man between 25 and 39 years old in good health and CMV-seronegative. V and J are TRBV28 and TRBJ1-5; TRBD1 might be the D (5 bases). CDR3 DNA: TGTGCTTCGGCAGGGAACAATCAGCCCCAGCATTTT. It is translated as CASAGNNQPQHF.